This T cell receptor (beta chain) was identified in a study of cytotoxic CD8 clonotypes in ibrutinib-treated CLL. Repertoires were generated with immunoSEQ multiplex PCR, while TCRdb's copy carries only in-frame clones and drops some. The sample contains some 140,000 clones, more than 85% of which appear only once. Germline assignment: CDR1 MRHNA and CDR2 SNTAGT. CDR3 length equals 14 residues. V lost 4 bases to trimming and J lost 5 bases; unmatched junction nucleotides: 6. The count of this clone is one. The material sequenced was PBMCs, taken after 12 months of ibrutinib treatment. The genes are TRBV6-4 and TRBJ2-3; the match to TRBD2 covers 7 bases. This clonotype was obtained from a human donor with chronic lymphocytic leukemia. The CDR3 DNA reads TGTGCCAGCAGTGGGCGGGGGAGTTTAGATACGCAGTATTTT. Translation gives CASSGRGSLDTQYF.